The T cell receptor (beta chain) described here comes from a study of blood T cell repertoires in COVID-19. On the study more broadly: Sites across the United States, Italy and Spain contributed samples from acute and convalescent COVID-19. In each case, the material was cDNA or gDNA derived from T cells, B-cell-depleted T cells, or PBMCs.

Authors' processing steps: Nucleated cell number was recorded as an estimate derived from reference gene primer amplification. The method was immunoSEQ multiplex PCR; TCRdb's version includes in-frame clones alone and lacks a portion of them. That table furnishes V, J and clone size, whereas the DNA furnished D and trimming. The table lists approximately 100,000 clones, around 85% of them singletons. This CDR3 has 15 residues. This clonotype originated in a woman aged 55-70 years with acute or convalescent COVID-19. This chain joins TRBV21-1 and TRBJ1-3; the D call TRBD1 from the table was never checked on the DNA. TRBV21-1 is recorded as a pseudogene. What was sequenced was peripheral blood. The CDR3 DNA follows: TGTGCCAGCAGCAGACCAAGGGGGCCTGGAAACACCATATATTTT. This codes for CASSRPRGPGNTIYF.